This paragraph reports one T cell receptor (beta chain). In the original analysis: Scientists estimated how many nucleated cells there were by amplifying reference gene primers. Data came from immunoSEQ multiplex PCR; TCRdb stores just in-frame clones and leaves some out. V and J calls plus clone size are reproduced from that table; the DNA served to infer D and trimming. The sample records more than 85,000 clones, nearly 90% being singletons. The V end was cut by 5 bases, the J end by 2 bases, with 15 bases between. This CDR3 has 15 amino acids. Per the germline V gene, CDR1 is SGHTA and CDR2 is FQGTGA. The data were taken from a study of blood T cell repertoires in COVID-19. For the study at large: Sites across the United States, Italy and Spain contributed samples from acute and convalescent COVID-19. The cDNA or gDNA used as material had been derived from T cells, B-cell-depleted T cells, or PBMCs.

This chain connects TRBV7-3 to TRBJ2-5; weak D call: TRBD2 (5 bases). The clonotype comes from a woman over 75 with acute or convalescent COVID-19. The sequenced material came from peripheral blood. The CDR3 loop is CASSETGSIQETQYF. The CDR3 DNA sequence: TGTGCCAGCAGCGAGACGGGGAGCATTCAAGAGACCCAGTACTTC.